One and the same sample provided the 27 T cell receptor beta chains below, sequenced in a study of identical twins. TCRdb re-called the 5' RACE reads through MiXCR, storing one row per CDR3 protein. Of 350,000 to 600,000 distinct CDR3 sequences listed, approximately 15% are singletons. The same data also went into a second study, on yellow fever vaccine responses in identical twins.

The sequencing input was CD4+ T cells sorted from blood. The receptors were gathered from a young woman in good health.

The V gene is TRBV20-1, the J gene TRBJ2-1; possibly TRBD2 for D (5 bases). Germline V gene lookup returns CDR1 DFQATT and CDR2 SNEGSKA (reference sequence). The ends were cut back, 0 bases at V and 3 bases at J, with 15 bases in the middle. The CDR3 contains 16 residues. CDR3 in amino acids: CSARDFRTGGYNEQFF. In DNA, the CDR3 is TGCAGTGCTAGAGATTTCAGAACTGGAGGCTACAATGAGCAGTTCTTC.

This clonotype has more than one count but fewer than ten. This chain connects TRBV12-3 or TRBV12-4 to TRBJ2-6; D uncertain. The V end was cut by 4 bases, the J end by 0 bases, with 13 bases between. This CDR3 has 17 residues. The CDR3 DNA reads TGTGCCAGCAGTTCCCGGGCTATCGGCTCTGGGGCCAACGTCCTGACTTTC. Translated: CASSSRAIGSGANVLTF.

This clonotype came up a few times. The chain joins TRBV2 to TRBJ2-3; 10 nucleotides match TRBD2. Unmatched junction bases numbered 8, after V lost 8 bases and J lost 3 bases. The CDR3 runs 15 residues. Germline V lookup: CDR1 SNHLY, CDR2 FYNNEI. The CDR3 nucleotides are TGTGCCAGCGGGGAAGCGGGAGGGCCGACAGATACGCAGTATTTT. This codes for CASGEAGGPTDTQYF.

The V gene is TRBV6-1, the J gene TRBJ1-5, with unresolved D. V was shortened by 3 bases and J by 2 bases, with 14 bases between the two germline ends. Germline V gene data show CDR1 as MNHNS and CDR2 as SASEGT. The CDR3 is 16 residues long. The CDR3 loop reads CASSEAPRAGNQPQHF. The CDR3 region has the DNA TGTGCCAGCAGTGAGGCGCCGCGCGCAGGCAATCAGCCCCAGCATTTT.

The V gene is TRBV7-8, the J gene TRBJ2-1; the match to TRBD1 covers 9 bases. Germline CDR1 SGHVS, CDR2 FQNEAQ. This CDR3 is 16 amino acids long. After removal of 5 bases from V and 4 bases from J, the junction contained 9 bases not matched to a gene. DNA for the CDR3: TGTGCCAGCAGCCTCGGTGGGGGACAGGGTTACAATGAGCAGTTCTTC. Translating it yields CASSLGGGQGYNEQFF.

This chain uses TRBV7-2 with TRBJ2-7, with 14 bases that match TRBD2. CDR3 length: 15 amino acids. Germline trimming cut 5 bases from V and 13 bases from J; bases unmatched to any gene: 13. Per the germline V gene, CDR1 is SGHTA and CDR2 is FQGNSA. CDR3 amino acids: CASSTQVGTSGSHYF. The CDR3 DNA reads as TGTGCCAGCAGCACACAGGTGGGGACTAGCGGGAGTCACTACTTC.

The sample holds a few counts of this clonotype. The chain recombines TRBV11-2 with TRBJ2-1, with TRBD2 as a possible D gene (5 bases). The CDR3 is made up of 14 amino acids. Per the germline V gene, CDR1 is SGHAT and CDR2 is FQNNGV. V lost 1 base, J lost 8 bases, and 12 bases lay in between. The CDR3 nucleotides are TGTGCCAGCAGCTTAGTTCGGGGTTCGGATGAGCAGTTCTTC. Its translation is CASSLVRGSDEQFF.

This clonotype was seen ten or more times. The chain is built from TRBV15 and TRBJ2-7, with 8 bases matching TRBD2. V shed 0 bases and J 9 bases; nucleotides not matched to a gene: 13. From germline, CDR1 is LNHNV and CDR2 YYDKDF (reference sequence). The CDR3 covers 16 residues. CDR3 nucleotide sequence: TGTGCCACCAGCAGAGATTATGCGGGACTAGTTGTAGGGCAGTACTTC. This translates into CATSRDYAGLVVGQYF. Full variable domain (rest looked up from reference TRBV15 and TRBJ2-7): DAMVIQNPRYQVTQFGKPVTLSCSQTLNHNVMYWYQQKSSQAPKLLFHYYDKDFNNEADTPDNFQSRRPNTSFCFLDIRSPGLGDTAMYLCATSRDYAGLVVGQYFGPGTRLTVT.

The sample holds a few counts of this clonotype. The chain joins TRBV6-1 to TRBJ2-1; D is ambiguous. With 8 bases removed from V and 0 bases from J, the gap between germline ends came to 8 bases. Germline assignment: CDR1 MNHNS and CDR2 SASEGT. This CDR3 has 13 residues. The CDR3 loop reads CASGESSYNEQFF. Here the CDR3 DNA reads TGTGCCAGCGGAGAGAGCTCCTACAATGAGCAGTTCTTC.

This sequence joins TRBV6-5 and TRBJ2-7, with 7 nucleotides matching TRBD1. The length of the CDR3 is 16 residues. The germline V gene has CDR1 MNHEY and CDR2 SVGAGI. V dropped 1 base and J dropped 1; count of bases not matched to a gene: 7. CDR3 loop: CASSYYPTGQSYEQYF. DNA for the CDR3: TGTGCCAGCAGTTACTACCCCACGGGACAGTCCTACGAGCAGTACTTC.

There are a few counts of this clonotype. The chain uses TRBV11-2 and TRBJ2-3; TRBD1 aligns across 9 bases. In germline, CDR1 is SGHAT, CDR2 FQNNGV. There are 20 residues in the CDR3. The ends lost 5 bases at V and 2 bases at J; junction bases unmatched: 20. The CDR3 sequence: CASSLKTPERRDRVTDTQYF. The DNA for the CDR3 is TGTGCCAGCAGCCTCAAAACCCCGGAAAGAAGGGACAGGGTCACAGATACGCAGTATTTT.

This clonotype was seen at least ten times. The genes are TRBV6-1 and TRBJ1-2; D gene unclear. Trimming cost V 6 bases and J 2 bases, with 10 bases left between them. Per germline, CDR1 MNHNS and CDR2 SASEGT. This CDR3 has 13 residues. The CDR3 is CASSPTGNYGYTF. The CDR3 coding sequence is TGTGCCAGCAGCCCCACCGGCAACTATGGCTACACCTTC.

This clonotype appeared a few times. DNA for the CDR3: TGTGCCAGCAGCGTAGGCGGTAGGCAGGCGAGCTCCTACAATGAGCAGTTCTTC. Translating it yields CASSVGGRQASSYNEQFF. The chain combines TRBV9 with TRBJ2-1, with unresolved D. The CDR3 spans 18 residues. Germline loops: CDR1 SGDLS, CDR2 YYNGEE. V was clipped by 0 bases and J by 0 bases, with 16 bases between them. Using reference TRBV9 and TRBJ2-1 for the parts outside the CDR3, the full variable domain is DSGVTQTPKHLITATGQRVTLRCSPRSGDLSVYWYQQSLDQGLQFLIQYYNGEERAKGNILERFSAQQFPDLHSELNLSSLELGDSALYFCASSVGGRQASSYNEQFFGPGTRLTVL.

This clonotype has a handful of counts. The chain is built from TRBV4-1 and TRBJ1-2; D is undetermined. With 1 base removed from V and 6 bases from J, the gap between germline ends came to 12 bases. The germline gives CDR1 MGHRA, CDR2 YSYEKL. The CDR3 loop spans 14 amino acids. The CDR3: CASSQGPWSNGYTF. The CDR3 coding sequence is TGCGCCAGCAGCCAAGGGCCCTGGAGTAATGGCTACACCTTC.

In this sample, this clonotype turned up a few times. The V and J genes are TRBV4-2 and TRBJ2-7; 13 positions agree with TRBD2. Germline CDR1 and CDR2: LGHNA and YNFKEQ. The CDR3 covers 18 residues. The V gene end was trimmed by 4 bases and the J gene end by 0 bases; junction bases not matched to a gene: 9. The CDR3 spells CASSRNLRTSGSSYEQYF. The CDR3 DNA reads as TGTGCCAGCAGCCGAAACCTGAGGACTAGCGGGAGCTCCTACGAGCAGTACTTC.

Notes on this clonotype: A clone one base away is much larger, so this may be a read error. The V call is TRBV15, the J call TRBJ2-7, with unresolved D. Germline CDR1 is LNHNV and CDR2 is YYDKDF (reference sequence). The V end was cut by 8 bases, the J end by 9 bases, with 17 bases between. This CDR3 comprises 12 residues. The CDR3 here is CATSFSDHGQYF. The CDR3 DNA follows: TGTGCCACCTCCTTCAGCGATCATGGGCAGTACTTC. The full variable domain, with the rest looked up from reference TRBV15 and TRBJ2-7, is DAMVIQNPRYQVTQFGKPVTLSCSQTLNHNVMYWYQQKSSQAPKLLFHYYDKDFNNEADTPDNFQSRRPNTSFCFLDIRSPGLGDTAMYLCATSFSDHGQYFGPGTRLTVT.

Many counts were recorded for this clonotype. V usage is TRBV12-3 or TRBV12-4 and J usage is TRBJ2-1, with 8 bases matching TRBD2. This CDR3 has 13 amino acids. V lost 3 bases to trimming and J lost 9 bases; unmatched junction nucleotides: 4. In DNA form, the CDR3 reads TGTGCCAGCAGTTTTCCGGGGGGGGGTGAGCAGTTCTTC. Translated, it gives CASSFPGGGEQFF.

This clonotype came up many times. J is TRBJ2-3 and V is TRBV7-9, with TRBD2 as a possible D gene (6 bases). Trimming took off 3 bases at V and 6 bases at J, with 10 bases between the two ends. This CDR3 contains 13 residues. In germline, CDR1 is SEHNR, CDR2 FQNEAQ (reference sequence). The CDR3: CASSLEAGDTQYF. CDR3 bases: TGTGCCAGCAGCTTGGAGGCGGGGGATACGCAGTATTTT. Using reference TRBV7-9 and TRBJ2-3 for the parts outside the CDR3, the full variable domain is DTGVSQNPRHKITKRGQNVTFRCDPISEHNRLYWYRQTLGQGPEFLTYFQNEAQLEKSRLLSDRFSAERPKGSFSTLEIQRTEQGDSAMYLCASSLEAGDTQYFGPGTRLTVL.

In this sample, this clonotype turned up a few times. V usage is TRBV25-1 and J usage is TRBJ1-6; the D gene is possibly TRBD1 (5 bases). The CDR3 runs 13 residues. Germline lookup yields CDR1 MGHDK and CDR2 SYGVNS. Trimming shortened V by 8 bases and J by 10 bases, and 15 bases separated the two germline ends. The CDR3, as DNA: TGTGCCAGCCTCGGGACCCCCGGGTCACCCCTCCACTTT. Amino acid sequence: CASLGTPGSPLHF.

This chain connects TRBV2 to TRBJ2-7, with TRBD1 matching over 7 bases. The germline CDR1 and CDR2 sequences are SNHLY and FYNNEI. Trimming removed 6 bases from V and 3 bases from J; junction bases left unmatched: 5. The CDR3 totals 13 residues. Here the CDR3 reads CASRSTGIYEQYF. The CDR3 nucleotides read TGTGCCAGCAGGTCGACAGGGATCTACGAGCAGTACTTC. The entire variable domain, with the rest obtained from reference TRBV2 and TRBJ2-7, is as follows: EPEVTQTPSHQVTQMGQEVILRCVPISNHLYFYWYRQILGQKVEFLVSFYNNEISEKSEIFDDQFSVERPDGSNFTLKIRSTKLEDSAMYFCASRSTGIYEQYFGPGTRLTVT.

This sequence joins TRBV4-1 and TRBJ2-1; possibly TRBD2 for D (5 bases). The CDR3 sequence is 15 residues long. V was pared by 2 bases and J by 6 bases, with 14 bases between. From germline, CDR1 is MGHRA and CDR2 YSYEKL. The CDR3 DNA follows: TGCGCCAGCAGCCAACTTCTATTCGCGGGCAATGAGCAGTTCTTC. Amino acid sequence: CASSQLLFAGNEQFF.

The rearrangement uses TRBV10-3 and TRBJ1-3; D unresolved. Trimming took 6 bases from V and 0 from J, leaving 15 bases between them. The CDR3 has 16 amino acids. Germline loops: CDR1 ENHRY, CDR2 SYGVKD. The CDR3 nucleotides are TGTGCCATCAGGGGTTCCCCAGGTTACTCTGGAAACACCATATATTTT. This sequence encodes CAIRGSPGYSGNTIYF.

The genes are TRBV24-1 and TRBJ2-7, with D possibly matching TRBD1 (6 bases). Germline lookup yields CDR1 KGHDR and CDR2 SFDVKD. Between the trimmed V and J ends, which lost 4 bases and 7 bases, there was a span of 19 bases. CDR3 length equals 15 residues. The CDR3 spells CATSDHHSRTEEQYF. The CDR3 coding sequence is TGTGCCACCAGTGACCATCACTCGAGGACAGAAGAGCAGTACTTC.

In DNA form, the CDR3 reads TGTGCCAGCTCACCACCTACAGGGGGTTCCGAAGCTTTCTTT. It specifies CASSPPTGGSEAFF. The chain links TRBV18 to TRBJ1-1; 8 bases align to TRBD1. With 0 bases clipped from V and 8 bases from J, the junction kept 5 bases outside the gene matches. CDR3 length: 14 amino acids. Germline V gene lookup returns CDR1 KGHSH and CDR2 LQKENI.

The chain joins TRBV12-3 or TRBV12-4 to TRBJ2-7; tentatively, D is TRBD1 (6 bases). Trimming removed 4 bases from V and 5 bases from J, with 15 bases in between. This CDR3 spans 14 amino acids. CDR3 amino acids: CASSSDPTGHEQYF. The DNA of the CDR3 is TGTGCCAGCAGTTCTGACCCGACAGGCCACGAGCAGTACTTC.

V usage is TRBV7-9 and J usage is TRBJ2-3; D perhaps matches TRBD1 (6 bases). The length of the CDR3 is 15 residues. V dropped 3 bases and J dropped 3 bases, with 13 bases sitting between them. Germline V gives CDR1 SEHNR, CDR2 FQNEAQ (reference sequence). CDR3 DNA: TGTGCCAGCAGCTTCTGGGGAAGGGGGACAGATACGCAGTATTTT. It translates to CASSFWGRGTDTQYF.

The chain carries TRBV20-1 and TRBJ1-2; tentatively, D is TRBD1 (6 bases). CDR1 and CDR2 (germline): DFQATT, SNEGSKA (reference sequence). V gave up 7 bases and J gave up 2 bases, with 14 bases separating them. The CDR3 length is 13 residues. The CDR3, as DNA: TGCAGTGTCCCTGAGGGGGGGAACTATGGCTACACCTTC. Amino acid sequence: CSVPEGGNYGYTF.